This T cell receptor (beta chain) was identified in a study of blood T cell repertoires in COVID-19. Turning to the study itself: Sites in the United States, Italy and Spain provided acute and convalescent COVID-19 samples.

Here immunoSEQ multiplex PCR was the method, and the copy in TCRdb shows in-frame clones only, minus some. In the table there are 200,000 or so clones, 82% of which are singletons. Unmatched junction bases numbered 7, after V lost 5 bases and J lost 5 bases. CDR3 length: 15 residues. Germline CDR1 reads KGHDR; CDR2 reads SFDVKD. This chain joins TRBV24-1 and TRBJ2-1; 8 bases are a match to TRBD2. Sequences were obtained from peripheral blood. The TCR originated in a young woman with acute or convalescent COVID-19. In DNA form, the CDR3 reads TGTGCCACCAGTGCCCAGGGACTAGGAGACAATGAGCAGTTCTTC. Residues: CATSAQGLGDNEQFF.